This TCR beta chain is from a study of early T cells in non-severe SARS-CoV-2 infection. Study-wide context: Sequencing of bulk RNA from unsorted whole blood was done, without chain pairing.

Molecules of cDNA were individually given unique molecular identifiers that were attached to them. MiXCR was run by TCRdb on the 5' RACE reads, yielding one entry per CDR3 protein. Among 80,000 to 95,000 distinct CDR3 sequences, 16% were seen once, and the ten largest hold 5% to 5.5%. Note on this clonotype: The antigen is undetermined.

Germline CDR1 SNHLY, CDR2 FYNNEI. The V and J ends lost 4 bases and 7 bases, in that order; junction bases with no gene match: 9. The length of the CDR3 is 16 residues. Study conclusions and caveats: Anti-spike CD8 specificities were favored by VDJdb matching, whose results missed private and CD4 specificities.

The chain employs TRBV2 and TRBJ2-5; 13 positions match TRBD2. The TCR was taken from an adult who was a healthcare worker with PCR-confirmed SARS-CoV-2 infection or an uninfected control (not recorded which). Sequencing used whole blood, obtained at baseline. The CDR3 is CASSALTSGRESTQYF. CDR3 nucleotide sequence: TGTGCCAGCAGTGCCCTTACTAGCGGGAGGGAATCGACCCAGTACTTC.